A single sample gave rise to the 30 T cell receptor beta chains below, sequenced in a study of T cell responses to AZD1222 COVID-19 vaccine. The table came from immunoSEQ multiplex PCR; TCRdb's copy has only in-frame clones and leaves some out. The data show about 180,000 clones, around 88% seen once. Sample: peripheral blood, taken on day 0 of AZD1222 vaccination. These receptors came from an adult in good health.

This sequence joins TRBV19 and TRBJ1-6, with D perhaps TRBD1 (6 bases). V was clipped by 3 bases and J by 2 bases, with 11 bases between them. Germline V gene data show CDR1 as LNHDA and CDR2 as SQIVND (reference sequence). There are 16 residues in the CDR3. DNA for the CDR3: TGTGCCAGTAGTATCTATGCAGGGGCCTATAATTCACCCCTCCACTTT. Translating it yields CASSIYAGAYNSPLHF. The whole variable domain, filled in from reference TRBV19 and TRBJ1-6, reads DGGITQSPKYLFRKEGQNVTLSCEQNLNHDAMYWYRQDPGQGLRLIYYSQIVNDFQKGDIAEGYSVSREKKESFPLTVTSAQKNPTAFYLCASSIYAGAYNSPLHFGNGTRLTVT.

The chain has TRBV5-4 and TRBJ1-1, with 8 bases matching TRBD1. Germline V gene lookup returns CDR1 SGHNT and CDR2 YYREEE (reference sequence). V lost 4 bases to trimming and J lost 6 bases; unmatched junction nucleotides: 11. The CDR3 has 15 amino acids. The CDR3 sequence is CASSTRTGTASEAFF. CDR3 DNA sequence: TGTGCCAGCAGCACCCGGACAGGGACTGCCTCTGAAGCTTTCTTT.

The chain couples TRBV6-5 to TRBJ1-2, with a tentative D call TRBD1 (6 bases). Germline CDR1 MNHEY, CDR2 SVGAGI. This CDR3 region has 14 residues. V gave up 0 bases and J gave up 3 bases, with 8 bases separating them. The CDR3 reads CASSYSRTDYGYTF. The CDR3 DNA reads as TGTGCCAGCAGTTACTCGAGGACAGACTATGGCTACACCTTC.

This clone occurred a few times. CDR3 DNA sequence: TGTGCCAGCAGCCATCCCGGGACAGGGAGACTACCCCTCCACTTT. Translated, it gives CASSHPGTGRLPLHF. This chain links TRBV3-1 (or the pseudogene TRBV3-2) with TRBJ1-6; TRBD1 agrees at 9 bases. The CDR3 runs to 15 residues. Trimming at V came to 3 bases and at J to 12 bases, leaving 9 bases not matched to a gene. Germline V lookup: CDR1 LGHDT, CDR2 YNNKEL (reference sequence).

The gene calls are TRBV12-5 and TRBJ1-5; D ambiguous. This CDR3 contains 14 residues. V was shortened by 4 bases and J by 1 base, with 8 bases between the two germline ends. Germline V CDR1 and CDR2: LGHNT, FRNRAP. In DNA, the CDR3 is TGTGCTAGTGGTTCGGGAGAGAGCAATCAGCCCCAGCATTTT. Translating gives CASGSGESNQPQHF. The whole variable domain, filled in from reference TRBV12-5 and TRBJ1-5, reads DARVTQTPRHKVTEMGQEVTMRCQPILGHNTVFWYRQTMMQGLELLAYFRNRAPLDDSGMPKDRFSAEMPDATLATLKIQPSEPRDSAVYFCASGSGESNQPQHFGDGTRLSIL.

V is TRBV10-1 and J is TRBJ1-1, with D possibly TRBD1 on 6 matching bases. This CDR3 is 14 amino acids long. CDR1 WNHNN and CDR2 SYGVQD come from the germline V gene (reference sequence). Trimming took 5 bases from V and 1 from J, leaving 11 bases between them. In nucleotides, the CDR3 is TGCGCCAGCAGTTCTAACAGGGCGAACACTGAAGCTTTCTTT. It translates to CASSSNRANTEAFF.

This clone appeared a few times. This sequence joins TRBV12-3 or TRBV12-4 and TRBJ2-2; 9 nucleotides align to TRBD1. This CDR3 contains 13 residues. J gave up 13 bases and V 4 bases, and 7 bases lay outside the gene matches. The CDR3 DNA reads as TGTGCCAGCAGTTCCCGGACAGGGGCCTTGCTGTTTTTT. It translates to CASSSRTGALLFF.

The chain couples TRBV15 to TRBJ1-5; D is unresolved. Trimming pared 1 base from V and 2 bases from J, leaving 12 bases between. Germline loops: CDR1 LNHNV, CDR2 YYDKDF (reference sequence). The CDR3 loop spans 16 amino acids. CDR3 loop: CATSRGWGMGNQPQHF. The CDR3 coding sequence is TGTGCCACCAGCAGAGGTTGGGGAATGGGCAATCAGCCCCAGCATTTT.

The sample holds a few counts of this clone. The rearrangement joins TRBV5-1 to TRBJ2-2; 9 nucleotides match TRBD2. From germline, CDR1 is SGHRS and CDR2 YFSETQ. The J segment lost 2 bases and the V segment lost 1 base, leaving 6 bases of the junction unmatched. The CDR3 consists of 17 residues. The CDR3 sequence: CASSLTLAGINTGELFF. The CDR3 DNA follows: TGCGCCAGCAGCTTGACCCTAGCGGGGATTAACACCGGGGAGCTGTTTTTT.

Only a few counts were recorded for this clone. CDR3 residues: CASSEGTGIPYEQYF. The CDR3 bases are TGTGCCAGCAGTGAGGGGACAGGGATTCCTTACGAGCAGTACTTC. The chain has TRBV28 and TRBJ2-7, with TRBD1 identical over 9 bases. Per the germline V gene, CDR1 is MDHEN and CDR2 is SYDVKM. The CDR3 runs 15 residues. Losses at the gene ends were 5 bases for V and 4 bases for J; bases not matched to a gene: 9.

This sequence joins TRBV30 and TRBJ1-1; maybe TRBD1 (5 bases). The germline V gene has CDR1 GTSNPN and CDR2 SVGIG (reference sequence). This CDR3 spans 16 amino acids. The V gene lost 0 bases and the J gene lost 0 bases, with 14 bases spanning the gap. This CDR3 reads CAWSVRWGAMNTEAFF. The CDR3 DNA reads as TGTGCCTGGAGTGTGAGGTGGGGCGCTATGAACACTGAAGCTTTCTTT.

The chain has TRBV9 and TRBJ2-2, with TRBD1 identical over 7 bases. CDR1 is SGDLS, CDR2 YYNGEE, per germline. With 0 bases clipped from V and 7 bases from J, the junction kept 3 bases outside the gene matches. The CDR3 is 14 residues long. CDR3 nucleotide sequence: TGTGCCAGCAGCGTAGTTCCAGGGGGCGGGGAGCTGTTTTTT. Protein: CASSVVPGGGELFF.

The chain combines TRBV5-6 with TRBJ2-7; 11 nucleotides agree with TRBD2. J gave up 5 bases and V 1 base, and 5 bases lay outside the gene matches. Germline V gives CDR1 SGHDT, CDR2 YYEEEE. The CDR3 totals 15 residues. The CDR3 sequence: CASSLKTSGIDEQYF. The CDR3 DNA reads TGTGCCAGCAGCTTGAAGACTAGCGGGATTGACGAGCAGTACTTC.

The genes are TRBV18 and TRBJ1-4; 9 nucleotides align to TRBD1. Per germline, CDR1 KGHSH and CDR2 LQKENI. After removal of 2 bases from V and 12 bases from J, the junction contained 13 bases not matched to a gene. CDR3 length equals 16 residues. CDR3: CASSPSLGQGPWELFF. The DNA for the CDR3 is TGTGCCAGCTCACCATCGTTGGGACAGGGTCCGTGGGAACTGTTTTTT. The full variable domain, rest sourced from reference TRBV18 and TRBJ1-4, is NAGVMQNPRHLVRRRGQEARLRCSPMKGHSHVYWYRQLPEEGLKFMVYLQKENIIDESGMPKERFSAEFPKEGPSILRIQQVVRGDSAAYFCASSPSLGQGPWELFFGSGTQLSVL.

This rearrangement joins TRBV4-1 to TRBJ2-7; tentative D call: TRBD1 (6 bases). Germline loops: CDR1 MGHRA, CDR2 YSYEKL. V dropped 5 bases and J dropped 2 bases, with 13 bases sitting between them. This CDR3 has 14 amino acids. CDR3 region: CASSLRTEPYEQYF. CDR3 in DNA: TGCGCCAGCAGCTTAAGGACAGAACCCTACGAGCAGTACTTC.

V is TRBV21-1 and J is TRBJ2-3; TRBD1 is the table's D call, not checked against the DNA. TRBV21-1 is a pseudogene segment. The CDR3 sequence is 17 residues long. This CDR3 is CASSKQQTGGPTDTQYF. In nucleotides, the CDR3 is TGTGCCAGCAGCAAACAACAGACAGGGGGCCCCACAGATACGCAGTATTTT.

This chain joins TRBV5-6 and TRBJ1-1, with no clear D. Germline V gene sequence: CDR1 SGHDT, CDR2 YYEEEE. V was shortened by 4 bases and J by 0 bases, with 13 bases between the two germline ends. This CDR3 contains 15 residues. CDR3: CASSAYWEMNTEAFF. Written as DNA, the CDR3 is TGTGCCAGCAGCGCCTATTGGGAGATGAACACTGAAGCTTTCTTT. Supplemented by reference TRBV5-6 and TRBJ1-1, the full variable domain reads DAGVTQSPTHLIKTRGQQVTLRCSPKSGHDTVSWYQQALGQGPQFIFQYYEEEERQRGNFPDRFSGHQFPNYSSELNVNALLLGDSALYLCASSAYWEMNTEAFFGQGTRLTVV.

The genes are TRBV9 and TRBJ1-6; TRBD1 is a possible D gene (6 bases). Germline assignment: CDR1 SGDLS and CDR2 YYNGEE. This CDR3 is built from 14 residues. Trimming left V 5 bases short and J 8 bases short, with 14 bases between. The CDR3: CASSQGSGDSPLHF. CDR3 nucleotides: TGTGCCAGCAGTCAGGGGTCGGGGGATTCACCCCTCCACTTT.

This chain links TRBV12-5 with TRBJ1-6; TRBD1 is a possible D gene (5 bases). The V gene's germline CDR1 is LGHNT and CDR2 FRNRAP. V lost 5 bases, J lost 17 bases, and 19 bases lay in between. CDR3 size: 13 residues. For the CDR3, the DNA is TGTGCTAGTGGTAACTCAGTCGGGGGTCGGGTCCACTTT. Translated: CASGNSVGGRVHF.

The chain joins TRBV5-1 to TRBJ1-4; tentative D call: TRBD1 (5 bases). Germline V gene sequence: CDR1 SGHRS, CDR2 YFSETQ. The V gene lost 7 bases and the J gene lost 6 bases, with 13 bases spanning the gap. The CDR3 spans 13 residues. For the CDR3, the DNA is TGCGCCAGCGCGGGGGGGATGGATGAAAAACTGTTTTTT. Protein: CASAGGMDEKLFF.

The CDR3 loop is CASSLARGLYNEQFF. As DNA, the CDR3 is TGTGCCAGCAGCTTAGCCAGGGGTCTCTACAATGAGCAGTTCTTC. V gene TRBV11-2 combines with J gene TRBJ2-1; maybe TRBD1 (6 bases). This CDR3 contains 15 residues. V lost 1 base and J 3 bases, leaving 10 bases between the germline ends. Germline V gives CDR1 SGHAT, CDR2 FQNNGV. The variable domain in full, completed from reference TRBV11-2 and TRBJ2-1, reads EAGVAQSPRYKIIEKRQSVAFWCNPISGHATLYWYQQILGQGPKLLIQFQNNGVVDDSQLPKDRFSAERLKGVDSTLKIQPAKLEDSAVYLCASSLARGLYNEQFFGPGTRLTVL.

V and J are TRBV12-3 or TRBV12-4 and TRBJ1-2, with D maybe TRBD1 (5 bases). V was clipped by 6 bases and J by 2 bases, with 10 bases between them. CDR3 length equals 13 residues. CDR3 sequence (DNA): TGTGCCAGCAGCTCAGGGAGAAACTATGGCTACACCTTC. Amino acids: CASSSGRNYGYTF.

The CDR3 region has the DNA TGCGCCAGCAGCTTGTCACAGGGGAACACCGGGGAGCTGTTTTTT. Its protein is CASSLSQGNTGELFF. V and J are TRBV5-1 and TRBJ2-2; D is possibly TRBD1 (6 bases). Deletions cut 1 base from V and 1 base from J, with 8 bases between. From germline, CDR1 is SGHRS and CDR2 YFSETQ. This CDR3 spans 15 amino acids.

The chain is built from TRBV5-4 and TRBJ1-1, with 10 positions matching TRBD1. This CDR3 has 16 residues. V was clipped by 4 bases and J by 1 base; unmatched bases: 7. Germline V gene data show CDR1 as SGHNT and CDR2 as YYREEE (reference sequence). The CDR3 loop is CASSPGQGLGNTEAFF. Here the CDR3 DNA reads TGTGCCAGCAGCCCGGGACAGGGGTTGGGGAACACTGAAGCTTTCTTT.

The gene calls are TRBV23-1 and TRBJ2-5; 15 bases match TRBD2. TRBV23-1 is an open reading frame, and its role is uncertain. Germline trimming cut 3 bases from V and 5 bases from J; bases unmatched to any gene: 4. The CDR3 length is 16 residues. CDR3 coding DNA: TGCGCCAGCAGTCACCCCGGACTAGCGGGAGGGGAGACCCAGTACTTC. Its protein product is CASSHPGLAGGETQYF.

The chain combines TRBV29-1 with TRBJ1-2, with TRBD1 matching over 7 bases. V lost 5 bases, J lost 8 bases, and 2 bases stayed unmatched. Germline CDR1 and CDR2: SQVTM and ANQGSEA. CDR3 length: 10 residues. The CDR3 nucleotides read TGCAGCGTTACAGGGGCGGGCTACACCTTC. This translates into CSVTGAGYTF. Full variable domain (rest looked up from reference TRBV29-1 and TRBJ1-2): SAVISQKPSRDICQRGTSLTIQCQVDSQVTMMFWYRQQPGQSLTLIATANQGSEATYESGFVIDKFPISRPNLTFSTLTVSNMSPEDSSIYLCSVTGAGYTFGSGTRLTVV.

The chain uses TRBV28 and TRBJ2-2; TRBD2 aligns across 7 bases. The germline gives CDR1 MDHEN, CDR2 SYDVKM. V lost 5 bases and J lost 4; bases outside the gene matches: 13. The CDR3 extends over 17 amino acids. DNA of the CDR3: TGTGCCAGCAGTGGGAGGGACGGGCGAGCTTTCACCGGGGAGCTGTTTTTT. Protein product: CASSGRDGRAFTGELFF.

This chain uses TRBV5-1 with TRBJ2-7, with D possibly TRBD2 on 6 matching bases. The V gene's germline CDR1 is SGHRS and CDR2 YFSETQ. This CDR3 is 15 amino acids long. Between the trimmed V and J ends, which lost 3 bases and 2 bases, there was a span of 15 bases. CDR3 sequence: CASSYGSGPAYEQYF. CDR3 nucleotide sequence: TGCGCCAGCAGCTACGGCAGCGGGCCCGCCTACGAGCAGTACTTC.

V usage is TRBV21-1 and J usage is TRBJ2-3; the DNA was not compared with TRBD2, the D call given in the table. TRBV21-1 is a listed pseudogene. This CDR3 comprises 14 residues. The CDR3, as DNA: TGTGCCAGCAGCAGCGCCGGGGGAATGGATACGCAGTATTTT. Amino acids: CASSSAGGMDTQYF.

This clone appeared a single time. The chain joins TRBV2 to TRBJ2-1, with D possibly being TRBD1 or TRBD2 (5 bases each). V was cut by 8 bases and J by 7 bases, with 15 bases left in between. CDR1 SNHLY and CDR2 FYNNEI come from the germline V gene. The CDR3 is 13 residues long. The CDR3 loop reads CASDGAPVNEQFF. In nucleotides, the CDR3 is TGTGCCAGCGACGGGGCCCCTGTTAATGAGCAGTTCTTC.